This T cell receptor (beta chain) was obtained from a study of CD8 T cells in ankylosing spondylitis. Broader study findings: Clones linked to disease were reported to show significant enrichment in matched ankylosing spondylitis synovial fluid. The disease-linked clones had a CD8+ phenotype and low blood frequencies. A TCR beta motif made of under 10 highly homologous variants seemed typical of ankylosing spondylitis blood.

Per the germline V gene, CDR1 is SGDLS and CDR2 is YYNGEE. V dropped 3 bases and J dropped 3 bases, with 13 bases sitting between them. The CDR3 extends over 15 amino acids. Quantitative barcoded 5'-RACE was used to prepare TCR beta libraries. TCRdb re-called the 5' RACE reads through MiXCR, storing one row per CDR3 protein. The sample lists more than 650,000 distinct CDR3 sequences, roughly 10% occurring once. As to this clonotype: Its antigen remains unknown.

The material sequenced was blood, either unsorted or a sorted T cell fraction (not recorded which). The rearrangement links TRBV9 to TRBJ2-1; D unclear. The receptor was isolated from a male donor with ankylosing spondylitis. The CDR3 here is CASSARGGDYNEQFF. The CDR3 DNA follows: TGTGCCAGCAGCGCCCGAGGTGGGGACTACAATGAGCAGTTCTTC.